A selection of T cell receptor beta chains follows, all from one sample in a study of shared clonotypes between healthy human individuals. TCRdb keeps only in-frame clones here, not all; method: immunoSEQ multiplex PCR. The data show 1,400,000 or so clones, with roughly 98.5% seen just once and approximately 0.38% held by the top ten. Sequenced input: naive CD4+ T cells sorted from blood. These receptors were taken from a man aged 30 to 45 in good health. CDR3s include the opening cysteine and the closing phenylalanine or tryptophan. Each record gives: clone size, D gene, J gene, V gene, CDR3 protein, CDR3 DNA. A D gene is named only where the DNA matches it firmly. For some rows the clone size is stated as once, few or many, or as a class when expanded; others skip it.

>.|TRBD1|TRBJ2-7|TRBV19
CASSRGQGVVEQYF
TGTGCCAGTAGCCGCGGACAGGGTGTGGTCGAGCAGTACTTC
>.|.|TRBJ1-4|TRBV25-1
CASSGTSTNEKLFF
TGTGCCAGCAGTGGAACCTCAACTAATGAAAAACTGTTTTTT
>.|TRBD2|TRBJ2-7|TRBV18
CASSPAGGPGYEQYF
TGTGCCAGCTCACCCGCGGGAGGGCCGGGCTACGAGCAGTACTTC
>.|.|TRBJ2-3|TRBV19
CASSMGVPDTQYF
TGTGCCAGTAGTATGGGAGTTCCAGATACGCAGTATTTT
>.|TRBD2|TRBJ2-2|TRBV30
CAWSKGLSNTGELFF
TGTGCCTGGAGTAAGGGACTATCCAACACCGGGGAGCTGTTTTTT
>.|TRBD1|TRBJ2-7|TRBV7-8
CASSTRTGSYEQYF
TGTGCCAGCAGCACCAGGACAGGTTCCTACGAGCAGTACTTC
>.|.|TRBJ1-2|TRBV5-5
CASSFQSPSLYYGYTF
TGTGCCAGCAGCTTCCAAAGCCCCTCCCTGTACTATGGCTACACCTTC
>few|.|TRBJ1-5|TRBV2
CASKNSSNQPQHF
TGTGCCAGCAAAAACAGCAGCAATCAGCCCCAGCATTTT
>.|TRBD1|TRBJ2-6|TRBV2
CASSVHTGTGVSGANVLTF
TGTGCCAGCAGTGTCCACACCGGGACAGGAGTCTCTGGGGCCAACGTCCTGACTTTC
>.|.|TRBJ2-7|TRBV7-3
CASSLDTSSREQYF
TGTGCCAGCAGCTTGGATACCAGTAGTAGGGAGCAGTACTTC
>once|.|TRBJ2-1|TRBV7-8
CASSLRVPYNEQFF
TGTGCCAGCAGCTTAAGGGTCCCCTACAATGAGCAGTTCTTC
>.|.|TRBJ2-3|TRBV28
CASSLSTDTQYF
TGTGCCAGCAGCCTTAGCACAGATACGCAGTATTTT
>.|TRBD1|TRBJ1-4|TRBV18
CASSGQGYNEKLFF
TGTGCCAGCTCCGGACAGGGCTATAATGAAAAACTGTTTTTT
>.|.|TRBJ2-5|TRBV4-2
CASSRAGDQGETQYF
TGTGCCAGCAGCCGAGCAGGCGACCAGGGAGAGACCCAGTACTTC
>.|TRBD2|TRBJ2-7|TRBV19
CASSFSSGSSYEQYF
TGTGCCAGTAGTTTTTCTAGCGGGAGCTCCTACGAGCAGTACTTC
>.|TRBD2|TRBJ2-3|TRBV5-5
CASSRQERGITDTQYF
TGTGCCAGCAGCCGCCAGGAGCGGGGGATCACAGATACGCAGTATTTT
>.|.|TRBJ2-6|TRBV6-5
CASSYFSGAGANVLTF
TGTGCCAGCAGTTATTTTTCCGGGGCTGGGGCCAACGTCCTGACTTTC
>.|TRBD2|TRBJ2-5|TRBV7-9
CASSKLAGDAETQYF
TGTGCCAGCAGCAAACTAGCGGGGGACGCGGAGACCCAGTACTTC
>.|TRBD2|TRBJ2-7|TRBV6-5
CASTKRGLAGEQYF
TGTGCCAGCACAAAGAGGGGACTAGCAGGCGAGCAGTACTTC
>.|TRBD1|TRBJ2-7|TRBV27
CASSLDRGLSEQYF
TGTGCCAGCAGTTTAGACAGGGGGCTCTCCGAGCAGTACTTC
>.|TRBD2|TRBJ2-1|TRBV7-8
CASSLVGVGREFYNEQFF
TGTGCCAGCAGCTTAGTAGGGGTGGGGCGGGAGTTCTACAATGAGCAGTTCTTC
>.|.|TRBJ1-5|TRBV7-2
CASSLAHSQPQHF
TGTGCCAGCAGCTTAGCGCATAGTCAGCCCCAGCATTTT
>.|.|TRBJ2-6|TRBV7-9
CASSPYGVLTF
TGTGCCAGCAGCCCTTATGGAGTCCTGACTTTC
>once|TRBD1|TRBJ1-1|TRBV6-5
CASSYWGQMNTEAFF
TGTGCCAGCAGTTACTGGGGACAGATGAACACTGAAGCTTTCTTT
>.|.|TRBJ2-2|TRBV11-2
CASSLVTAAGELFF
TGTGCCAGCAGCTTAGTGACTGCTGCCGGGGAGCTGTTTTTT
>.|TRBD1|TRBJ1-5|TRBV5-6
CASSRGTVDNQPQHF
TGTGCCAGCAGCCGGGGGACAGTAGATAATCAGCCCCAGCATTTT
>.|.|TRBJ2-2|TRBV6-5
CASSYWDGELFF
TGTGCCAGCAGTTACTGGGACGGGGAGCTGTTTTTT
>.|TRBD2|TRBJ2-7|TRBV29-1
CSVTSGSSGYEQYF
TGCAGCGTGACTAGCGGGAGTTCGGGCTACGAGCAGTACTTC
>.|.|TRBJ2-3|TRBV6-5
CASSDTNTDTQYF
TGTGCCAGCAGTGACACTAACACAGATACGCAGTATTTT
>.|.|TRBJ2-7|TRBV7-8
CASSLGRRTYEQYF
TGTGCCAGCAGCTTGGGGCGGAGGACCTACGAGCAGTACTTC
>.|.|TRBJ1-5|TRBV21-1
CASSNSGNVQPQHF
TGTGCCAGCAGCAATTCTGGGAATGTTCAGCCCCAGCATTTT
>.|TRBD1|TRBJ2-7|TRBV5-1
CASNYGTDYEQYF
TGCGCCAGCAACTACGGGACAGATTACGAGCAGTACTTC
>.|.|TRBJ2-5|TRBV5-5
CASSLPYQETQYF
TGTGCCAGCAGCTTGCCGTACCAAGAGACCCAGTACTTC
>.|.|TRBJ2-1|TRBV21-1
CASSRIYPREAVAHNEQFF
TGTGCCAGCAGCAGGATTTATCCGCGGGAGGCCGTAGCCCACAATGAGCAGTTCTTC
>.|TRBD1|TRBJ1-1|TRBV28
CASSFGQGNTEAFF
TGTGCCAGCAGTTTTGGACAGGGGAACACTGAAGCTTTCTTT
>once|.|TRBJ2-1|TRBV18
CASSPSVTGWHNEQFF
TGTGCCAGCTCACCAAGTGTAACAGGGTGGCACAATGAGCAGTTCTTC
>.|.|TRBJ2-7|TRBV29-1
CSDRTGQYF
TGCAGCGATAGGACGGGGCAGTACTTC
>.|.|TRBJ2-7|TRBV9
CASSLGRIARLGYEQYF
TGTGCCAGCAGCCTCGGACGGATCGCTCGGCTCGGCTACGAGCAGTACTTC
>.|.|TRBJ2-5|TRBV5-1
CASSEPGQETQYF
TGCGCCAGCAGCGAACCGGGACAAGAGACCCAGTACTTC
>.|TRBD1|TRBJ2-3|TRBV4-1
CASSLTGNTQYF
TGCGCCAGCAGCCTGACAGGGAATACGCAGTATTTT
>.|.|TRBJ2-2|TRBV7-9
CASSPRGPGNPGELFF
TGTGCCAGCAGCCCAAGAGGCCCAGGGAACCCCGGGGAGCTGTTTTTT
>.|TRBD1|TRBJ2-1|TRBV5-1
CASLPGTGHNEQFF
TGCGCCAGCCTCCCCGGGACAGGACACAATGAGCAGTTCTTC
>.|.|TRBJ2-7|TRBV28
CASSLSGTAGNYEQYF
TGTGCCAGCAGTTTATCCGGGACCGCCGGAAACTACGAGCAGTACTTC
>.|.|TRBJ2-7|TRBV4-1
CASSQNRVSYEQYF
TGCGCCAGCAGCCAAAATAGGGTTTCCTACGAGCAGTACTTC
>.|.|TRBJ2-7|TRBV7-6
CASSLADAYEQYF
TGTGCCAGCAGCTTAGCAGACGCCTACGAGCAGTACTTC